This T cell receptor beta chain is from a study of blood T cell repertoires in COVID-19. Across the whole study: Sites across the United States, Italy and Spain contributed samples from acute and convalescent COVID-19. Sample material is recorded as cDNA or gDNA derived from T cells, B-cell-depleted T cells, or PBMCs.

Trimming cost V 3 bases and J 1 base, with 10 bases left between them. Germline loops: CDR1 LNHDA, CDR2 SQIVND (reference sequence). This CDR3 has 15 amino acids. In the original workflow: Using reference gene primer amplification, nucleated cell counts were estimated. The repertoire was sequenced with immunoSEQ multiplex PCR; TCRdb's copy has only in-frame clones and lacks some. D and trimming come from the DNA, and the V and J calls and clone size come from that table. The sample contains just over 150,000 clones, more than 85% of which appear only once. The source is a woman aged 70-85 years with acute or convalescent COVID-19. The J gene is TRBJ2-1, the V gene TRBV19; D unclear. The sample was peripheral blood. CDR3 DNA: TGTGCCAGTAGTATGACCAGGTTGTCCTACAATGAGCAGTTCTTC. Protein product: CASSMTRLSYNEQFF.